The T cell receptor beta chain described here comes from a study of blood T cell repertoires in COVID-19. Some clones are missing from TCRdb's copy, which holds only in-frame ones; the method was immunoSEQ multiplex PCR. The sample includes roughly 500,000 clones, roughly 88% of them seen just once. This CDR3 has 15 residues. V was shortened by 4 bases and J by 0 bases, with 12 bases between the two germline ends. Germline V gene sequence: CDR1 SGHRS, CDR2 YFSETQ. Individuals aged roughly 18 to 95 years were recruited from around 22 US areas. Two negative PCRs, clearance, or symptom resolution were required of recovered Cohort 3 donors.

Sequenced input: PBMCs or T cells enriched from blood (not recorded which). The rearrangement joins TRBV5-1 to TRBJ2-3; tentative D call: TRBD1 (6 bases). The clonotype originates from a woman aged 40 to 50 who had recovered from COVID-19. CDR3 DNA sequence: TGCGCCAGCAGCACCGGGACATTAAGCACAGATACGCAGTATTTT. Protein product: CASSTGTLSTDTQYF.